The present T cell receptor beta chain was sequenced within a study of blood T cells in healthy people across ages. Sample-barcoded 5' priming and a J-beta primer mix drove a second PCR of roughly 7 to 11 cycles. TCRdb analysed the 5' RACE reads with MiXCR anew, one entry per CDR3 protein. Of approximately 940,000 distinct CDR3 sequences in the sample, 40% to 60% were seen once. Source material: blood. The receptor was isolated from a man aged 30 to 45 in good health.

For the CDR3, the DNA is TGTGCCAGCAGCAGAAGCGGGTTCTACGAGCAGTACTTC. Translating gives CASSRSGFYEQYF. The chain uses TRBV7-9 and TRBJ2-7; maybe TRBD2 (6 bases). The CDR3 extends over 13 amino acids. The germline V gene has CDR1 SEHNR and CDR2 FQNEAQ (reference sequence). Trimming took 5 bases from V and 3 from J, leaving 11 bases between them.